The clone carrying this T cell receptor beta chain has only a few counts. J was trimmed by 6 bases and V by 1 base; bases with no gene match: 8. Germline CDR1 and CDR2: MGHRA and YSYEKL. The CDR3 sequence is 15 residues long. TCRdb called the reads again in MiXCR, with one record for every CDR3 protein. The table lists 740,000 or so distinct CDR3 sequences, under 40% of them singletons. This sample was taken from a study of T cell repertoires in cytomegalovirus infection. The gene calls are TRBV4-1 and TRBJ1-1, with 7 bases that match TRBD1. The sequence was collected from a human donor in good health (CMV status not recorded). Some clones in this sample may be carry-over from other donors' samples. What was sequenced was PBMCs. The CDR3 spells CASSQVQGGLAEAFF. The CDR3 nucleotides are TGCGCCAGCAGCCAAGTCCAGGGGGGGTTGGCTGAAGCTTTCTTT.